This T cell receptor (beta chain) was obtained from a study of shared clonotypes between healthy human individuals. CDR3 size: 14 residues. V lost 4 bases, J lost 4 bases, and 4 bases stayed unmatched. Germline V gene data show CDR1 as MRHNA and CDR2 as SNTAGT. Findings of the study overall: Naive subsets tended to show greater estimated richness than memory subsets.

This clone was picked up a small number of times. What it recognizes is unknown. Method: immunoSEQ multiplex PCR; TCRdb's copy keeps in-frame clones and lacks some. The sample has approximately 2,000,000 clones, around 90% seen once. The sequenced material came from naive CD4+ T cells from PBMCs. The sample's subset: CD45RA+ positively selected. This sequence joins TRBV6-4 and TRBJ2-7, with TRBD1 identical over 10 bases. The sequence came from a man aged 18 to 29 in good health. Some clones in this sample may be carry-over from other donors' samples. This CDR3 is CASSVRDRGYEQYF. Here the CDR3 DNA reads TGTGCCAGCAGTGTCCGGGACAGGGGATACGAGCAGTACTTC.